This T cell receptor (beta chain) was sequenced in a study of molecular identifiers for immune sequencing clone quantification. TCRdb ran MiXCR on the PCR reads and lists one entry per CDR3 protein. Here the sample spans about 510,000 distinct CDR3 sequences, about a quarter being singletons. This clonotype was seen only a few times. The CDR3 runs 16 residues. Looked up from germline, CDR1 is DFQATT and CDR2 is SNEGSKA (reference sequence). Between the trimmed V and J ends, which lost 1 base and 0 bases, there was a span of 13 bases. Sequenced input: naive CD8+ T cells from blood, with Jurkat cell RNA spiked in. Described subset: FACS-sorted CD8+CD4-CCR7+CD45RA+ naive T cells. The chain recombines TRBV20-1 with TRBJ1-3; D uncertain. The TCR sequence derives from a human donor in good health. Some libraries in this study had Jurkat cell RNA spiked in. The CDR3 loop reads CSARGTGRTSGNTIYF. CDR3 nucleotides: TGCAGTGCTAGAGGGACGGGGAGAACCTCTGGAAACACCATATATTTT.